This T cell receptor (beta chain) is from a study of CD8 T cells in ankylosing spondylitis. Overall study findings and caveats: Ankylosing spondylitis blood appeared to carry a characteristic TCR beta motif of several highly homologous variants. Reactive arthritis synovial fluid and blood previously showed some of these motif variants. Disease-linked clones proved CD8+ and comparatively uncommon in peripheral blood.

V lost 5 bases, J lost 4 bases, and 14 bases lay in between. This CDR3 comprises 13 residues. CDR1 and CDR2 from the germline V gene are DFQATT and SNEGSKA (reference sequence). To note about this clonotype: Its antigen remains unidentified.

Researchers built TCR beta libraries using quantitative 5'-RACE with molecular barcodes. From the 5' RACE reads, TCRdb called clonotypes with MiXCR, one entry per CDR3 protein. The sample records about 300,000 distinct CDR3 sequences, under 25% being singletons. The chain is built from TRBV20-1 and TRBJ1-1, with D unresolved. Specimen: blood, either unsorted or a sorted T cell fraction (not recorded which). The sequence was collected from a female donor with ankylosing spondylitis or in good health (not recorded which). CDR3 coding DNA: TGCAGTGCTGGGAGATCTGACCGCACTGAAGCTTTCTTT. It is translated as CSAGRSDRTEAFF.